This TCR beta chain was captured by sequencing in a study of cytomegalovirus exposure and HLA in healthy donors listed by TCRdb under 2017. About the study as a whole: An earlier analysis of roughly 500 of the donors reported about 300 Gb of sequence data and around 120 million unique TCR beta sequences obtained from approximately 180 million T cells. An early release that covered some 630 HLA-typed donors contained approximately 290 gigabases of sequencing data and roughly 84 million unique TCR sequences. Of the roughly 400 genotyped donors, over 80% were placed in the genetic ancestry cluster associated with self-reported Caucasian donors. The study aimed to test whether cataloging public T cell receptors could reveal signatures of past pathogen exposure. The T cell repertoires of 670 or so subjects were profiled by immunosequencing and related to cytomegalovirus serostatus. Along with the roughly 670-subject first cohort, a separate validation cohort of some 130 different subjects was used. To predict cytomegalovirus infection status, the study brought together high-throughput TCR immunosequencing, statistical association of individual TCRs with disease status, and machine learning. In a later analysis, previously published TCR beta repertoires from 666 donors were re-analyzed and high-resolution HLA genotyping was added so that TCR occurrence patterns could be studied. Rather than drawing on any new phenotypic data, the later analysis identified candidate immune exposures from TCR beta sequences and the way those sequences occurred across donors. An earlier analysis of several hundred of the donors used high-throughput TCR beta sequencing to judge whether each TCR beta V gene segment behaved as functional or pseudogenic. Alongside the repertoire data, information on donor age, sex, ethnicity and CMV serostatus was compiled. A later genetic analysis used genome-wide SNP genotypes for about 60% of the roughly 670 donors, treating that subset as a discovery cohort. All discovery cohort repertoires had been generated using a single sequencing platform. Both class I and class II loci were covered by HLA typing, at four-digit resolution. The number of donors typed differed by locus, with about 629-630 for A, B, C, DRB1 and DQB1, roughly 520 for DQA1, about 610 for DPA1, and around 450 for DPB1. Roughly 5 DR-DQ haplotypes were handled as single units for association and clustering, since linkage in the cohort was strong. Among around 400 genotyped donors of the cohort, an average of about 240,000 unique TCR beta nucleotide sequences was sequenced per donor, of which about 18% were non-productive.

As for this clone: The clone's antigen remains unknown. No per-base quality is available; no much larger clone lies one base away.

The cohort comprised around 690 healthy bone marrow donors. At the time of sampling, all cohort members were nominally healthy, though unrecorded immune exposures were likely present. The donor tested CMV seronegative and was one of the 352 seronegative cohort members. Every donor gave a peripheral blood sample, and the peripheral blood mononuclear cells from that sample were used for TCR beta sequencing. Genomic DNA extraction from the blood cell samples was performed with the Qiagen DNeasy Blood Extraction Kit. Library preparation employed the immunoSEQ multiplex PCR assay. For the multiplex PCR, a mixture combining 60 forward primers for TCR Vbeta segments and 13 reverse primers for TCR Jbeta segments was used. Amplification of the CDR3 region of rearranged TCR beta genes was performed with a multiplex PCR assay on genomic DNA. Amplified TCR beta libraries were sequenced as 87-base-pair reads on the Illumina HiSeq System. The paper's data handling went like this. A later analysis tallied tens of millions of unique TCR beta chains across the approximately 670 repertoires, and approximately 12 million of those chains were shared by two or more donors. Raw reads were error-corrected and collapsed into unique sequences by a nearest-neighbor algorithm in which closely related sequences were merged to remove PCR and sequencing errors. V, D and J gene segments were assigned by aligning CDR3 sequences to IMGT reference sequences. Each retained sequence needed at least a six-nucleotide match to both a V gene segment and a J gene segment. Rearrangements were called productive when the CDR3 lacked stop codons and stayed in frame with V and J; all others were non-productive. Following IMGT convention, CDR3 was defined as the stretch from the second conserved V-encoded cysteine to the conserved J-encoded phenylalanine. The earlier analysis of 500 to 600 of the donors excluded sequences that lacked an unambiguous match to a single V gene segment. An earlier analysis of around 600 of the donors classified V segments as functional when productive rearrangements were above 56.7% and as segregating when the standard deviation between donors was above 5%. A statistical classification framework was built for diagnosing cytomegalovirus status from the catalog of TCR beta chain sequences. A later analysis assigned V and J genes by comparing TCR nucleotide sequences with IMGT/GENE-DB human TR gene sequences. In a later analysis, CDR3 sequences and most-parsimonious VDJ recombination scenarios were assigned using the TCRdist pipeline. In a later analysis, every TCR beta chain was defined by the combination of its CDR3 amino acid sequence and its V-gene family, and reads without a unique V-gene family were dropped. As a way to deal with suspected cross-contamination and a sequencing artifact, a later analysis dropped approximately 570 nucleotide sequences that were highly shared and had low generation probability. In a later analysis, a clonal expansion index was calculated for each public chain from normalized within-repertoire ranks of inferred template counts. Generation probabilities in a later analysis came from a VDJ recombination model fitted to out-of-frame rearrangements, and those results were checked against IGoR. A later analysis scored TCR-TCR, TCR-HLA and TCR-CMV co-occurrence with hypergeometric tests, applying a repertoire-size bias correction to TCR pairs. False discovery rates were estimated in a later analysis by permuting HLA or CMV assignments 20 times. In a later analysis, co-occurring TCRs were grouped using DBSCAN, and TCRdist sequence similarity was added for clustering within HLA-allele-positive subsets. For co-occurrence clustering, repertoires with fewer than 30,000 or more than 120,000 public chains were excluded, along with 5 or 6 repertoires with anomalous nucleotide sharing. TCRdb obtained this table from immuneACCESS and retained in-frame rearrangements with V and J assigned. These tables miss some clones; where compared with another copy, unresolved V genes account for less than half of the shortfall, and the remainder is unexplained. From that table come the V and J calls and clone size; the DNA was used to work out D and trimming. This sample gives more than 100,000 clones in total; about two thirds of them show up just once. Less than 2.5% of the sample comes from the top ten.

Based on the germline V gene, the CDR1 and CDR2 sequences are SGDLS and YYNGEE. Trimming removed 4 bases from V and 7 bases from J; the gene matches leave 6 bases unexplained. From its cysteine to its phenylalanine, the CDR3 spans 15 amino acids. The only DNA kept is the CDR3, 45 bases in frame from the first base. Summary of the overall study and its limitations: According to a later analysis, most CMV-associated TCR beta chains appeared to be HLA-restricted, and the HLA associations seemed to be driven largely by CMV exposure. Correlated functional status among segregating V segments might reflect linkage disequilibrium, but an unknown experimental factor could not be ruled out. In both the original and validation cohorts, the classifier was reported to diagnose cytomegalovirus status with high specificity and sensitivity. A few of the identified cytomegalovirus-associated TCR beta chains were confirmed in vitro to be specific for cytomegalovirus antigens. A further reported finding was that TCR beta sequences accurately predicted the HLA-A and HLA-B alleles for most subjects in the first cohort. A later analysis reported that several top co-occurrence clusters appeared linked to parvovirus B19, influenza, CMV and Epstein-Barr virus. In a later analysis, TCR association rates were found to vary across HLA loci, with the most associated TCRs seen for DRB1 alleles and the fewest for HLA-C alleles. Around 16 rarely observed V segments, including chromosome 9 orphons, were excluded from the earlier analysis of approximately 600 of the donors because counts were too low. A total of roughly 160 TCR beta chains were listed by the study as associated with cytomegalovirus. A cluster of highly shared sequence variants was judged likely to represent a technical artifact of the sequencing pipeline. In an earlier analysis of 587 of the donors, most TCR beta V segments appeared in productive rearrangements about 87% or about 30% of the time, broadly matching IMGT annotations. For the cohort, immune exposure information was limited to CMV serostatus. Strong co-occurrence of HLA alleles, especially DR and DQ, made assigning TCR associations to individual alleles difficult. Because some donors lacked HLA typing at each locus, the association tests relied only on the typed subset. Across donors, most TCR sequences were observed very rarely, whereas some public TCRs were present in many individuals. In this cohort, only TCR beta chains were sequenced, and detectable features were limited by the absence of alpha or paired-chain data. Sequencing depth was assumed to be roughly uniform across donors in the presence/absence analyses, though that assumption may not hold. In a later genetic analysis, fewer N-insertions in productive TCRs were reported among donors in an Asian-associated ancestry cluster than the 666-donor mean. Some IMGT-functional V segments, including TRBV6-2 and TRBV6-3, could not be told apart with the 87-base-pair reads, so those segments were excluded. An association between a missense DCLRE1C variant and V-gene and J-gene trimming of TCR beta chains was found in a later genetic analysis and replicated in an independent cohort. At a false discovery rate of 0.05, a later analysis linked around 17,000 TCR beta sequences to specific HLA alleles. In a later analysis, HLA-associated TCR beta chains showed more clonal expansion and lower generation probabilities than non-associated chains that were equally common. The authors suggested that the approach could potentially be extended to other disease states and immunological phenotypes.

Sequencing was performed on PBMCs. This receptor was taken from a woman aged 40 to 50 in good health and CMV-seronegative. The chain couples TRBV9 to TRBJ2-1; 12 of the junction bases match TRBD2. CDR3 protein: CASSILAGGRNEQFF. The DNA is TGTGCCAGCAGCATCCTAGCGGGGGGGCGAAATGAGCAGTTCTTC.